The clone carrying this T cell receptor (beta chain) was detected many times. Its specificity is unknown. The record originates from a study of T cells after posttransplantation cyclophosphamide. Peripheral blood was collected from the related graft donor on the marrow donation day. Trimming cost V 3 bases and J 8 bases; bases outside gene matches: 5. CDR3 length: 13 residues. Germline CDR1 and CDR2: MNHEY and SVGAGI. Here immunoSEQ multiplex PCR was the method, and the copy in TCRdb shows in-frame clones only, minus some. The table lists 20,000 to 25,000 clones, no singletons, with 6% to 7% in the top ten. Study-level findings and limits: Blood and skin or GI T cell repertoires showed limited TRB overlap. Later post-transplant blood repertoires were often dominated by donor CD8+ memory clones. Recipient CMV seropositivity and CMV reactivation strongly tracked TRB clonality.

This rearrangement joins TRBV6-5 to TRBJ1-1, with 8 bases identical to TRBD1. The sequenced sample consisted of PBMCs. The clonotype was recovered from a woman aged 55-75 years in good health, CMV-negative, and a related stem cell transplant donor. The CDR3 protein is CASSYLRGLEAFF. The CDR3 DNA is TGTGCCAGCAGTTATCTCAGGGGGCTCGAAGCTTTCTTT.